A selection of T cell receptor beta chains follows, all from one sample in a study of blood T cell repertoires in COVID-19. The data were produced by immunoSEQ multiplex PCR, yet TCRdb's version contains in-frame clones alone and is incomplete. This table holds about 120,000 clones, about 81% found once. Sequencing input: peripheral blood. The receptors come from a woman between 45 and 60 years old with acute or convalescent COVID-19. Each CDR3 is given with its conserved first and last residue. A D gene is named only where the DNA matches it firmly. Clone size appears in some rows only: once, few, many, or a class for an expanded clone.

TRBV4-2	NA	TRBJ2-6	TRBD2	CASSQEASGSSGANVLTF	TGTGCCAGCAGCCAAGAAGCAAGCGGGAGCTCTGGGGCCAACGTCCTGACTTTC
TRBV7-8	few	TRBJ1-5	NA	CASSLTVNQPQHF	TGTGCCAGCAGCTTGACAGTTAATCAGCCCCAGCATTTT
TRBV7-9	NA	TRBJ1-4	TRBD1	CASSLVGTGSEKLFF	TGTGCCAGCAGCTTAGTCGGGACAGGGAGTGAAAAACTGTTTTTT
TRBV11-2	NA	TRBJ2-5	NA	CASTAGFLETQYF	TGTGCCAGCACGGCGGGGTTTTTAGAGACCCAGTACTTC
TRBV29-1	NA	TRBJ2-2	NA	CSVAGPGMTGELFF	TGCAGCGTTGCCGGTCCGGGGATGACCGGGGAGCTGTTTTTT
TRBV11-1	NA	TRBJ2-1	NA	CASSPQVRGHYNEQFF	TGTGCCAGCAGCCCCCAGGTCAGGGGCCACTACAATGAGCAGTTCTTC
TRBV19	NA	TRBJ1-5	NA	CASSIKEGSYQPQHF	TGTGCCAGTAGTATAAAAGAGGGCTCCTATCAGCCCCAGCATTTT
TRBV12-3/TRBV12-4	NA	TRBJ1-2	NA	CASKRGQSYGYTF	TGTGCCAGCAAGCGGGGCCAGAGCTATGGCTACACCTTC
TRBV5-1	NA	TRBJ2-3	TRBD2	CASSPGVLAGSTDTQYF	TGCGCCAGCAGCCCCGGGGTACTAGCGGGAAGCACAGATACGCAGTATTTT
TRBV7-2	once	TRBJ1-2	NA	CASSVEGTPGTYGYTF	TGTGCCAGCAGCGTGGAAGGGACACCGGGAACCTATGGCTACACCTTC
TRBV28	NA	TRBJ2-7	NA	CASSRGYEQYF	TGTGCCAGCAGTCGGGGGTACGAGCAGTACTTC
TRBV3-1/TRBV3-2	NA	TRBJ1-2	TRBD1	CASSQTQGAYGYTF	TGTGCCAGCAGCCAAACCCAGGGGGCGTATGGCTACACCTTC
TRBV15	NA	TRBJ1-2	TRBD1	CATSREGDRGSGYTF	TGTGCCACCAGCAGAGAAGGGGACAGGGGGAGCGGCTACACCTTC